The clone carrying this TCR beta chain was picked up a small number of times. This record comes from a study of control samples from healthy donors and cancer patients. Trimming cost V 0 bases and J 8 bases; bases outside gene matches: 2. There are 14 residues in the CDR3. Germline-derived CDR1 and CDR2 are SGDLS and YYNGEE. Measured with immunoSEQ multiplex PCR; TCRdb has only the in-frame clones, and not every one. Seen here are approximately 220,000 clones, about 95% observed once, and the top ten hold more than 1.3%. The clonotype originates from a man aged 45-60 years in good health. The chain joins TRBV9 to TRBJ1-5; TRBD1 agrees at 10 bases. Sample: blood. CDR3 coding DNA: TGTGCCAGCAGCGTAGGGGACAGGGGAAAGCCCCAGCATTTT. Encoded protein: CASSVGDRGKPQHF.